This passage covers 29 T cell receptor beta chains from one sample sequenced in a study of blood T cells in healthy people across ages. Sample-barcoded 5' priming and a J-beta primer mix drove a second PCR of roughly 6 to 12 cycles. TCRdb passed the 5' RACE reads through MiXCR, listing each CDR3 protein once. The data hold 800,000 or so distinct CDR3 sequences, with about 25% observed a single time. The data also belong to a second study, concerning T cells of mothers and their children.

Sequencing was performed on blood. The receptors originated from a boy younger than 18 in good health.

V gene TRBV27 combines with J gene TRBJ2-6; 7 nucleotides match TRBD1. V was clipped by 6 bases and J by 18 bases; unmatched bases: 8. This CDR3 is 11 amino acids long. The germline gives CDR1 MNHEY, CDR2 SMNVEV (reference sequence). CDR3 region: CASSRQGIWTF. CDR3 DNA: TGTGCCAGCAGCAGACAGGGTATTTGGACTTTC.

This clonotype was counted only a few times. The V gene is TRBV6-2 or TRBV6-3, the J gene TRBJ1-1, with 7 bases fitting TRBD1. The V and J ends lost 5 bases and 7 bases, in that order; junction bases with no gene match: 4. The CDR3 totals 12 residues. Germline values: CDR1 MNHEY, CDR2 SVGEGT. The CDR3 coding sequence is TGTGCCAGCAGTAGGGGACAGAATGAAGCTTTCTTT. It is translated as CASSRGQNEAFF.

The CDR3 DNA reads as TGTGCCAGCAGTTCCCCCCCCCTAGCGGGAGGTCGATACAATGAGCAGTTCTTC. As protein: CASSSPPLAGGRYNEQFF. The chain uses TRBV28 and TRBJ2-1, with 11 bases aligning to TRBD2. Trimming took 4 bases from V and 4 from J; bases not matched to a gene: 12. The germline CDR1 and CDR2 sequences are MDHEN and SYDVKM. The CDR3 is made up of 18 amino acids.

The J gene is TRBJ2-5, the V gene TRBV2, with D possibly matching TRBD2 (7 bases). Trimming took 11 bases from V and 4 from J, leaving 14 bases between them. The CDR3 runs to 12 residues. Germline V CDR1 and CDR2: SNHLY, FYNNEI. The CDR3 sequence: CAGLGGRETQYF. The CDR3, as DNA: TGTGCCGGGCTGGGGGGGCGAGAGACCCAGTACTTC. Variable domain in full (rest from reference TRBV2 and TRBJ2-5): EPEVTQTPSHQVTQMGQEVILRCVPISNHLYFYWYRQILGQKVEFLVSFYNNEISEKSEIFDDQFSVERPDGSNFTLKIRSTKLEDSAMYFCAGLGGRETQYFGPGTRLLVL.

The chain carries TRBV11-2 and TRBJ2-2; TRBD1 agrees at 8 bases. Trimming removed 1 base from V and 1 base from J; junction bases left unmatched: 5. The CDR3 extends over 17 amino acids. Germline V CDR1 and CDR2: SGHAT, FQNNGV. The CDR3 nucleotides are TGTGCCAGCAGCTTAGCTGCCGGGACAGGGAACACCGGGGAGCTGTTTTTT. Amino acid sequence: CASSLAAGTGNTGELFF.

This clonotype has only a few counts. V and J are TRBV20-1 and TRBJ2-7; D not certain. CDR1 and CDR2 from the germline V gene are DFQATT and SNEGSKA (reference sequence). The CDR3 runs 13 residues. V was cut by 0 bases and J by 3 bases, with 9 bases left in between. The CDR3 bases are TGCAGTGCTAGAGATTGGCAGAACTACGAGCAGTACTTC. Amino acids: CSARDWQNYEQYF.

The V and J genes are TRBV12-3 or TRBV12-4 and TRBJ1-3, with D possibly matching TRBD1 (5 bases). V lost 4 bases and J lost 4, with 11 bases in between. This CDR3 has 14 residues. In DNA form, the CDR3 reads TGTGCCAGCAGTTGGGGGTTAAAGGGAAACACCATATATTTT. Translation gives CASSWGLKGNTIYF.

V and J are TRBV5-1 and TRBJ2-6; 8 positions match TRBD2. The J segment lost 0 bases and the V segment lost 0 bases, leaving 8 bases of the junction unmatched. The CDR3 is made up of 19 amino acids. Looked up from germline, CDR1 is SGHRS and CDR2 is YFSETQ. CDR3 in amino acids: CASSLAGRGDFSGANVLTF. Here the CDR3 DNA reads TGCGCCAGCAGCTTGGCCGGGAGGGGGGACTTCTCTGGGGCCAACGTCCTGACTTTC.

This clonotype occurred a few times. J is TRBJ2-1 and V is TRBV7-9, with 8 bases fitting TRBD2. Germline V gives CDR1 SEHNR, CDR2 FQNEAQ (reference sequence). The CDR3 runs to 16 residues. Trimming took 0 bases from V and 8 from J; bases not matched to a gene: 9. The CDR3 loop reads CASSLAGLEIFHEQFF. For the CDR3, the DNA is TGTGCCAGCAGCTTAGCGGGACTAGAGATTTTCCATGAGCAGTTCTTC.

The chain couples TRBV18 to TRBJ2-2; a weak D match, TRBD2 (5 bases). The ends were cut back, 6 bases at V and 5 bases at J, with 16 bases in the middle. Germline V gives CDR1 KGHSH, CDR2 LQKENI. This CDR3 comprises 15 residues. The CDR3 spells CASSHGLDLTGELFF. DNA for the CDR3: TGTGCCAGCTCTCACGGACTCGACCTAACCGGGGAGCTGTTTTTT.

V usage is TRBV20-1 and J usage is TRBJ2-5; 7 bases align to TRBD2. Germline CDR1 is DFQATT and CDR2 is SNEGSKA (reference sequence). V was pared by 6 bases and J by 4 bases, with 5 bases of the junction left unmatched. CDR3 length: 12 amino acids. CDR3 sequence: CSAPGRGETQYF. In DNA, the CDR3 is TGCAGTGCGCCAGGGAGGGGAGAGACCCAGTACTTC.

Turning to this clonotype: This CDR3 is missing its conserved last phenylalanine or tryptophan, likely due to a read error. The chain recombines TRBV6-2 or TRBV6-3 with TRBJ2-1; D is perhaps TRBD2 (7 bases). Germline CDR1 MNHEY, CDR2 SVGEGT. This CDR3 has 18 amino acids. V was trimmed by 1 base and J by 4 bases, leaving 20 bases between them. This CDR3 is CASSYYVGGRGGYNEQFS. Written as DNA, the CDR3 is TGTGCCAGCAGTTACTATGTCGGTGGCAGGGGAGGGTACAATGAGCAGTTCTCC.

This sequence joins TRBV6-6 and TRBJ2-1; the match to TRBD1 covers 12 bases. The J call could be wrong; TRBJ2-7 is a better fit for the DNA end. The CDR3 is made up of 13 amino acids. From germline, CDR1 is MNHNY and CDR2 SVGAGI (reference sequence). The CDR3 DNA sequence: TGTGCCAGCAGGCCGGGACAGGGGGCTGAGCAGTACTTC. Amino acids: CASRPGQGAEQYF.

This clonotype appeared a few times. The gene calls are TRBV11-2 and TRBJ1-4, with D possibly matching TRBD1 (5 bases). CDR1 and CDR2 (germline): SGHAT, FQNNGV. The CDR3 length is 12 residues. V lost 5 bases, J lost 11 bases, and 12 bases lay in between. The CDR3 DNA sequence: TGTGCCAGCAGCGAGTCCGGGACTAAACTGTTTTTT. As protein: CASSESGTKLFF. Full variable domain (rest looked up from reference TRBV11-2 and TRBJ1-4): EAGVAQSPRYKIIEKRQSVAFWCNPISGHATLYWYQQILGQGPKLLIQFQNNGVVDDSQLPKDRFSAERLKGVDSTLKIQPAKLEDSAVYLCASSESGTKLFFGSGTQLSVL.

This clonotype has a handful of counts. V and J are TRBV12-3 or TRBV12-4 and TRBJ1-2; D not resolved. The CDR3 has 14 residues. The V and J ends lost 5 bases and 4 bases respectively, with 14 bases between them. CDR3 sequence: CASSPRVLIYGYTF. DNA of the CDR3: TGTGCCAGCAGTCCAAGGGTGCTAATCTATGGCTACACCTTC.

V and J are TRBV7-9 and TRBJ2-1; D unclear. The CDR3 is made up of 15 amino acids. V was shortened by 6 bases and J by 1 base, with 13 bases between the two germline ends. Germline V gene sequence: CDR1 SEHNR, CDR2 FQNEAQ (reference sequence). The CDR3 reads CASRQRTESYNEQFF. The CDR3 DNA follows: TGTGCCAGCAGGCAGAGGACGGAATCCTACAATGAGCAGTTCTTC.

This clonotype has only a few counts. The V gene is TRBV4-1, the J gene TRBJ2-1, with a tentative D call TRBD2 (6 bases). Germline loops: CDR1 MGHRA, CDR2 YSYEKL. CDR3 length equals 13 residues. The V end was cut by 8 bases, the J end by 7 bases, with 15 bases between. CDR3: CASSAGGKNEQFF. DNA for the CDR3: TGCGCCAGCTCAGCGGGTGGTAAAAATGAGCAGTTCTTC.

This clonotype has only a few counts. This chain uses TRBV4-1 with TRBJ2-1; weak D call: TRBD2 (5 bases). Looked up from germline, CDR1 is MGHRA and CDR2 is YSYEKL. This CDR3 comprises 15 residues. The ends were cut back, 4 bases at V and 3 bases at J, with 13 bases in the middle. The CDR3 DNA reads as TGCGCCAGCAGCCCCTTAACTAGTTACTACAATGAGCAGTTCTTC. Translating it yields CASSPLTSYYNEQFF.

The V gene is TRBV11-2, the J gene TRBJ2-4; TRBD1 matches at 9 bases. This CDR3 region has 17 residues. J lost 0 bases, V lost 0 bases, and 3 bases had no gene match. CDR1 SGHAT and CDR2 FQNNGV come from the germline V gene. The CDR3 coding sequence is TGTGCCAGCAGCTTAGATCGGGACAGGGTAGCCAAAAACATTCAGTACTTC. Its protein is CASSLDRDRVAKNIQYF.

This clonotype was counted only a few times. Here the CDR3 reads CATSDLGYEQYF. CDR3 in DNA: TGTGCCACCAGTGATCTGGGGTACGAGCAGTACTTC. The rearrangement joins TRBV24-1 to TRBJ2-7; D is uncertain. The CDR3 loop spans 12 amino acids. Germline values: CDR1 KGHDR, CDR2 SFDVKD. V lost 3 bases and J 4 bases, leaving 6 bases between the germline ends.

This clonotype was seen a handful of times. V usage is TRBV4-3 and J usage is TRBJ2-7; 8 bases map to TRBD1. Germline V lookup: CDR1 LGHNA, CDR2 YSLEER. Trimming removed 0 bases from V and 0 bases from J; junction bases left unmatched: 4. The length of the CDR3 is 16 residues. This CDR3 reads CASSQDRTGSSYEQYF. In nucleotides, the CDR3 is TGCGCCAGCAGCCAAGACCGGACAGGGAGCTCCTACGAGCAGTACTTC.

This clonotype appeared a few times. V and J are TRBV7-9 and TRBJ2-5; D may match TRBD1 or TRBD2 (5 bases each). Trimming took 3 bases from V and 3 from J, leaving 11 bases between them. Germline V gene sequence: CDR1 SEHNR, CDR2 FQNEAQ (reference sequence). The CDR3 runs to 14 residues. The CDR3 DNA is TGTGCCAGCAGCTTGGGGGTCGGGAAAGAGACCCAGTACTTC. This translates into CASSLGVGKETQYF.

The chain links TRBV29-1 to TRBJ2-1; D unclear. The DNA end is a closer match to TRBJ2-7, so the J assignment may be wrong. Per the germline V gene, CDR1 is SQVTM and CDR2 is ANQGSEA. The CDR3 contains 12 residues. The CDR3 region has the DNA TGCAGCGTTGCTCCTTTACCCTACGAGCAGTACTTC. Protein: CSVAPLPYEQYF.

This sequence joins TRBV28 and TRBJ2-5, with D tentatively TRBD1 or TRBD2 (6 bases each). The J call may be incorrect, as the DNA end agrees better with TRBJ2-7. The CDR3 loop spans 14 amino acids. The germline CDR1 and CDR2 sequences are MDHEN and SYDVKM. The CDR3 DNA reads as TGTGCCAGCAGACAGAGAGGGGGGACCCGCGAGCAGTACTTC. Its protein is CASRQRGGTREQYF.

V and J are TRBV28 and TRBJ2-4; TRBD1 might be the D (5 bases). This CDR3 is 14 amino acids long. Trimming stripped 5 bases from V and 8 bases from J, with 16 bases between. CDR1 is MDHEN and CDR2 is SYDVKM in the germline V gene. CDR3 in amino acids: CASSAQQGGHIQYF. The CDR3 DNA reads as TGTGCCAGCAGTGCACAGCAGGGTGGGCACATTCAGTACTTC. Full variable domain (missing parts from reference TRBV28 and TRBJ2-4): DVKVTQSSRYLVKRTGEKVFLECVQDMDHENMFWYRQDPGLGLRLIYFSYDVKMKEKGDIPEGYSVSREKKERFSLILESASTNQTSMYLCASSAQQGGHIQYFGAGTRLSVL.

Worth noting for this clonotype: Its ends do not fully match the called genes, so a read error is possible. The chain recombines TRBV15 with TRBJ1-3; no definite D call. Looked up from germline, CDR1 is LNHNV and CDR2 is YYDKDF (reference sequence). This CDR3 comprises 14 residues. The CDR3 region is CATSRGVSGNTVYF. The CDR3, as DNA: TGTGCCACCAGCAGAGGGGTCTCTGGAAACACCGTATATTTT.

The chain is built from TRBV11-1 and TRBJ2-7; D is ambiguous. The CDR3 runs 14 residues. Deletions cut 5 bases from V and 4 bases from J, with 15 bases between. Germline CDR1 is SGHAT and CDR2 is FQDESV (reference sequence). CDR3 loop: CASSPLVRRYEQYF. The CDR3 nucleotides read TGTGCCAGCAGCCCTTTGGTCCGACGGTACGAGCAGTACTTC. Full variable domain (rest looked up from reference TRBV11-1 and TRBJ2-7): EAEVAQSPRYKITEKSQAVAFWCDPISGHATLYWYRQILGQGPELLVQFQDESVVDDSQLPKDRFSAERLKGVDSTLKIQPAELGDSAMYLCASSPLVRRYEQYFGPGTRLTVT.

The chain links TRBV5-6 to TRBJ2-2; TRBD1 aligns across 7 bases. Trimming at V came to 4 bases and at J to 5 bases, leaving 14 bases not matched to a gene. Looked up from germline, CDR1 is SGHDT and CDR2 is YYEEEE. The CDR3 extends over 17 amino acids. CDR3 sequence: CASSEAPTGSRTGELFF. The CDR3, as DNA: TGTGCCAGCAGCGAGGCGCCGACAGGGAGTCGGACCGGGGAGCTGTTTTTT. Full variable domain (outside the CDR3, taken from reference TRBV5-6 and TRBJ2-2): DAGVTQSPTHLIKTRGQQVTLRCSPKSGHDTVSWYQQALGQGPQFIFQYYEEEERQRGNFPDRFSGHQFPNYSSELNVNALLLGDSALYLCASSEAPTGSRTGELFFGEGSRLTVL.

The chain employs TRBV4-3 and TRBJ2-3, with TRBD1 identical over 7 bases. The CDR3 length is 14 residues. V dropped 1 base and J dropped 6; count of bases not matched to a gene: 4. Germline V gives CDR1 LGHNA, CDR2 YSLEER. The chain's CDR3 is CASSQGLDRDTQYF. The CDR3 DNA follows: TGCGCCAGCAGCCAAGGACTGGACAGGGATACGCAGTATTTT.